These 24 T cell receptor beta chains came from one sample sequenced in a study of T-cell memory formation after mild COVID-19. MiXCR was run by TCRdb on the 5' RACE reads, yielding one entry per CDR3 protein. The table shows a few hundred thousand distinct CDR3 sequences, with under 25% occurring only once. Sequenced: PBMCs or a T cell subset sorted from them (not recorded which). The receptors derive from an adult woman who had mild COVID-19 (a few samples of this study predate the infection). Cell type and time point are not known.

The V and J genes are TRBV6-2 or TRBV6-3 and TRBJ1-1; 7 bases are shared with TRBD1. The germline V gene has CDR1 MNHEY and CDR2 SVGEGT. The CDR3 runs to 19 residues. The V segment lost 7 bases and the J segment 0 bases; nucleotides outside the gene matches: 20. CDR3 amino acids: CASKVRGEIRGSLNTEAFF. CDR3 DNA: TGTGCCAGCAAGGTCAGGGGGGAGATTCGGGGCTCTTTGAACACTGAAGCTTTCTTT.

J is TRBJ1-1 and V is TRBV7-2, with D perhaps matching TRBD1 (5 bases). This CDR3 contains 14 residues. Deletions cut 5 bases from V and 5 bases from J, with 15 bases between. CDR1 and CDR2 (germline): SGHTA, FQGNSA. For the CDR3, the DNA is TGTGCCAGCAGCCTCCGGGACGGGGGGACTGAAGCTTTCTTT. Translation gives CASSLRDGGTEAFF.

This clonotype was recorded a few times. This chain links TRBV27 with TRBJ1-5; 8 nucleotides match TRBD1. With 0 bases clipped from V and 6 bases from J, the junction kept 4 bases outside the gene matches. In germline, CDR1 is MNHEY, CDR2 SMNVEV (reference sequence). This CDR3 is 15 amino acids long. The CDR3: CASSLSQGASQPQHF. The CDR3 DNA sequence: TGTGCCAGCAGTTTATCGCAGGGGGCAAGTCAGCCCCAGCATTTT.

This sequence joins TRBV12-3 or TRBV12-4 and TRBJ1-5; TRBD1 is a possible D gene (5 bases). Trimming stripped 5 bases from V and 1 base from J, with 9 bases between. The CDR3 has 14 amino acids. Written as DNA, the CDR3 is TGTGCCAGCAGTCCCTGGGGGAGCAATCAGCCCCAGCATTTT. Residues: CASSPWGSNQPQHF.

This CDR3 is CASSVSPGPGSGIYEQYF. CDR3 sequence (DNA): TGTGCCAGCAGCGTCTCCCCAGGACCTGGGAGTGGTATTTACGAGCAGTACTTC. This rearrangement joins TRBV9 to TRBJ2-7, with D possibly matching TRBD2 (5 bases). V lost 2 bases and J 4 bases, leaving 25 bases between the germline ends. Germline CDR1 reads SGDLS; CDR2 reads YYNGEE. This CDR3 has 18 amino acids.

V gene TRBV7-2 combines with J gene TRBJ2-3, with D possibly TRBD2 on 6 matching bases. V was clipped by 5 bases and J by 0 bases, with 12 bases between them. Germline CDR1 is SGHTA and CDR2 is FQGNSA. The CDR3 covers 15 residues. This CDR3 reads CASSKDYLSTDTQYF. In nucleotides, the CDR3 is TGTGCCAGCAGCAAGGACTACCTTAGCACAGATACGCAGTATTTT.

This chain links TRBV6-1 with TRBJ1-2; tentative D call: TRBD1 (5 bases). Germline-derived CDR1 and CDR2 are MNHNS and SASEGT. The CDR3 covers 15 residues. The V and J ends lost 1 base and 5 bases respectively, with 14 bases between them. The CDR3 here is CASSEVLAGGYGYTF. The CDR3 DNA reads TGTGCCAGCAGTGAAGTTTTGGCGGGGGGGTATGGCTACACCTTC.

The V gene is TRBV19, the J gene TRBJ1-2; D is undetermined. V was cut by 5 bases and J by 6 bases, with 10 bases left in between. CDR1 and CDR2 (germline): LNHDA, SQIVND (reference sequence). This CDR3 contains 12 residues. The CDR3 coding sequence is TGTGCCAGTAGTCCGGAGCAGAATGGCTACACCTTC. The encoded protein is CASSPEQNGYTF. The full variable domain, in which reference TRBV19 and TRBJ1-2 provide the parts outside the CDR3, is DGGITQSPKYLFRKEGQNVTLSCEQNLNHDAMYWYRQDPGQGLRLIYYSQIVNDFQKGDIAEGYSVSREKKESFPLTVTSAQKNPTAFYLCASSPEQNGYTFGSGTRLTVV.

This clonotype was counted a few times. The J gene is TRBJ2-3, the V gene TRBV7-6; D unresolved. The V gene lost 5 bases and the J gene lost 2 bases, with 8 bases spanning the gap. CDR1 is SGHVS, CDR2 FNYEAQ, per germline. This CDR3 comprises 13 residues. CDR3 in amino acids: CASSPQITDTQYF. Written as DNA, the CDR3 is TGTGCCAGCAGCCCCCAAATCACAGATACGCAGTATTTT.

This clonotype was observed a handful of times. CDR3 nucleotides: TGTGCCAGCAGCTTAGGGGCCAGGGGCCCGACCTGGACCTTC. Its protein product is CASSLGARGPTWTF. V gene TRBV7-8 combines with J gene TRBJ1-2, with D possibly being TRBD1 (6 bases). Germline CDR1 SGHVS, CDR2 FQNEAQ. This CDR3 spans 14 amino acids. V lost 1 base, J lost 14 bases, and 20 bases lay in between.

The chain carries TRBV4-1 and TRBJ2-3, with D uncertain. This CDR3 has 15 amino acids. The ends were cut back, 1 base at V and 1 base at J, with 9 bases in the middle. Germline V gene sequence: CDR1 MGHRA, CDR2 YSYEKL. The CDR3 coding sequence is TGCGCCAGCAGCCAAGGGAGTTATGGCACAGATACGCAGTATTTT. This encodes CASSQGSYGTDTQYF.

J is TRBJ2-3 and V is TRBV4-1; TRBD1 agrees at 11 bases. This CDR3 has 16 amino acids. Germline values: CDR1 MGHRA, CDR2 YSYEKL. J lost 3 bases, V lost 1 base, and 3 bases had no gene match. The CDR3 sequence is CASSQGGQGVTDTQYF. CDR3 DNA: TGCGCCAGCAGCCAAGGGGGACAGGGGGTGACAGATACGCAGTATTTT.

The genes are TRBV5-1 and TRBJ2-3, with 7 bases identical to TRBD2. The CDR3 totals 16 residues. Unmatched junction bases numbered 9, after V lost 4 bases and J lost 1 base. Germline V gives CDR1 SGHRS, CDR2 YFSETQ. CDR3 coding DNA: TGCGCCAGCAGCCCTGGGAGGGTCGGAGGCACAGATACGCAGTATTTT. Amino acid sequence: CASSPGRVGGTDTQYF.

This sequence joins TRBV19 and TRBJ2-6; D is possibly TRBD1 (5 bases). CDR1 LNHDA and CDR2 SQIVND come from the germline V gene (reference sequence). Trimming shortened V by 3 bases and J by 0 bases, and 15 bases separated the two germline ends. This CDR3 spans 18 amino acids. DNA for the CDR3: TGTGCCAGTAGTATCAGGGTCGGCAGACGCTCTGGGGCCAACGTCCTGACTTTC. Protein: CASSIRVGRRSGANVLTF.

This clonotype occurred a few times. The chain is built from TRBV29-1 and TRBJ2-5; 7 bases are shared with TRBD1. This CDR3 contains 12 residues. The V and J ends lost 7 bases and 5 bases, in that order; junction bases with no gene match: 7. CDR1 is SQVTM, CDR2 ANQGSEA, per germline. Here the CDR3 reads CSGLTGRETQYF. Written as DNA, the CDR3 is TGCAGCGGCCTGACAGGGCGGGAGACCCAGTACTTC.

This clonotype turned up a few times. This chain joins TRBV20-1 and TRBJ2-1; TRBD2 aligns across 13 bases. J lost 4 bases, V lost 1 base, and 10 bases had no gene match. The CDR3 runs to 18 residues. The V gene's germline CDR1 is DFQATT and CDR2 SNEGSKA (reference sequence). The CDR3 DNA is TGCAGTGCTAGAGGATCGGGACCGGGACTAGCGGGATACAATGAGCAGTTCTTC. It yields the protein CSARGSGPGLAGYNEQFF.

There are a few counts of this clonotype. This chain connects TRBV20-1 to TRBJ2-3; the D gene is possibly TRBD1 (6 bases). Trimming took off 0 bases at V and 3 bases at J, with 13 bases between the two ends. Germline V gene lookup returns CDR1 DFQATT and CDR2 SNEGSKA (reference sequence). This CDR3 is built from 15 residues. The CDR3 region is CSAREAARGTDTQYF. As DNA, the CDR3 is TGCAGTGCTAGAGAGGCGGCCAGGGGAACAGATACGCAGTATTTT.

The chain links TRBV3-1 to TRBJ2-7; D tentatively reads TRBD1 or TRBD2 (5 bases each). The CDR3 contains 15 residues. The ends were cut back, 1 base at V and 6 bases at J, with 16 bases in the middle. Germline V gene data show CDR1 as LGHDT and CDR2 as YNNKEL (reference sequence). The CDR3 here is CASSQVGAGTVEQYF. The CDR3 coding sequence is TGTGCCAGCAGCCAAGTCGGGGCAGGGACGGTCGAGCAGTACTTC.

The rearrangement joins TRBV20-1 to TRBJ2-4; D uncertain. In germline, CDR1 is DFQATT, CDR2 SNEGSKA (reference sequence). V lost 0 bases and J lost 11, with 8 bases in between. The CDR3 spans 11 residues. The CDR3 bases are TGCAGTGCTAGAGATCCCCCCCTTCAGTACTTC. Translation: CSARDPPLQYF.

A few counts support this clonotype. The chain uses TRBV14 and TRBJ2-3, with 9 bases aligning to TRBD2. In germline, CDR1 is SGHDN, CDR2 FVKESK. J lost 6 bases, V lost 2 bases, and 15 bases had no gene match. This CDR3 is 18 amino acids long. The CDR3 nucleotides are TGTGCCAGCAGCCAACGGGGGGCGGCTCGCGGGAGGGCCGATACGCAGTATTTT. Translated, it gives CASSQRGAARGRADTQYF.

This clonotype was seen ten or more times. The V gene is TRBV5-1, the J gene TRBJ2-1; D might be TRBD1 (5 bases). The CDR3 covers 13 residues. The V gene lost 7 bases and the J gene lost 1 base, with 9 bases spanning the gap. The germline V gene has CDR1 SGHRS and CDR2 YFSETQ. This CDR3 is CASADNSYNEQFF. CDR3 DNA: TGCGCCAGCGCGGACAATTCCTACAATGAGCAGTTCTTC.

The chain links TRBV6-5 to TRBJ2-2; D gene ambiguous. Germline-derived CDR1 and CDR2 are MNHEY and SVGAGI. The CDR3 runs 17 residues. V lost 0 bases to trimming and J lost 4 bases, with 15 bases between them. The CDR3 is CASSYSSPGRITGELFF. The CDR3 DNA is TGTGCCAGCAGTTACTCTAGCCCGGGCAGGATCACCGGGGAGCTGTTTTTT.

This clonotype was detected ten times or more. The genes are TRBV7-3 and TRBJ1-1; TRBD1 matches 10 bases. In germline, CDR1 is SGHTA, CDR2 FQGTGA. V lost 5 bases to trimming and J lost 3 bases; unmatched junction nucleotides: 6. The CDR3 length is 15 residues. The CDR3 loop reads CASSPHGTGDTEAFF. CDR3 DNA: TGTGCCAGCAGCCCGCACGGGACAGGGGACACTGAAGCTTTCTTT.

The chain couples TRBV6-2 or TRBV6-3 to TRBJ1-5, with D possibly matching TRBD1 (6 bases). CDR1 is MNHEY, CDR2 SVGEGT, per germline. The CDR3 has 15 residues. The germline V and J ends were trimmed by 5 bases and 2 bases, with 13 bases remaining between them. This CDR3 is CASSPGTLGNQPQHF. CDR3 nucleotide sequence: TGTGCCAGCAGTCCCGGGACATTGGGCAATCAGCCCCAGCATTTT.